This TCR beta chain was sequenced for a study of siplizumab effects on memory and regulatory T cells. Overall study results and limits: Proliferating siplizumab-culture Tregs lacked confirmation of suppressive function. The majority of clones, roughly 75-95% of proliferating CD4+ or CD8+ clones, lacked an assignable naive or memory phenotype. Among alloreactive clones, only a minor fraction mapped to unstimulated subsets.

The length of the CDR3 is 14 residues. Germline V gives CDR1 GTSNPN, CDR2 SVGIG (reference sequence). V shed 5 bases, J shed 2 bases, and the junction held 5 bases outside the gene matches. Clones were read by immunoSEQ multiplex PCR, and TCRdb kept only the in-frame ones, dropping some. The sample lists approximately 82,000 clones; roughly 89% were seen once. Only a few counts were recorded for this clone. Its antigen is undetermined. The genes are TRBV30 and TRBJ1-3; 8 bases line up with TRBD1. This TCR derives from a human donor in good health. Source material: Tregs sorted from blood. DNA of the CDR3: TGTGCCTGGGGGACAGGAGCCCCTGGAAACACCATATATTTT. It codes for CAWGTGAPGNTIYF.